This T cell receptor beta chain was sequenced in a study of control samples from healthy donors and cancer patients. Clones were read by immunoSEQ multiplex PCR, and TCRdb kept only the in-frame ones, dropping some. This table has roughly 190,000 clones, roughly nine tenths appearing once. Sample: blood. This receptor was taken from a man aged 25-40 years in good health.

CDR3 residues: CASSIRGTGGYNSPLHF. The CDR3 nucleotides are TGTGCCAGTAGTATCCGCGGGACAGGGGGATATAATTCACCCCTCCACTTT. V is TRBV19 and J is TRBJ1-6, with 11 bases aligning to TRBD1. The CDR3 has 17 amino acids. Trimming took 3 bases from V and 4 from J; bases not matched to a gene: 5. Looked up from germline, CDR1 is LNHDA and CDR2 is SQIVND (reference sequence). The full variable domain, completed using reference TRBV19 and TRBJ1-6, is DGGITQSPKYLFRKEGQNVTLSCEQNLNHDAMYWYRQDPGQGLRLIYYSQIVNDFQKGDIAEGYSVSREKKESFPLTVTSAQKNPTAFYLCASSIRGTGGYNSPLHFGNGTRLTVT.